This T cell receptor beta chain was profiled in a study of blood T cell repertoires in COVID-19. Study-level information: T cells, B-cell-depleted T cells, or PBMCs provided the cDNA or gDNA that served as material.

Two negative PCRs, clearance, or symptom resolution had been documented for recovered Cohort 3 donors. Authors' analysis steps: Estimation of nucleated cell counts was performed using reference gene primer amplification. Profiling relied on immunoSEQ multiplex PCR, and the TCRdb table lists in-frame clones only, not all of them. V, J and clone size are taken as reported in that table, and D and trimming were inferred from the DNA itself. The sample includes about 440,000 clones, about 92% of them seen just once. The receptor was isolated from a man between 18 and 29 years old who had recovered from COVID-19. Sequencing was carried out using PBMCs or T cells enriched from blood (not recorded which).

The CDR3 bases are TGCGCCAGCAGCCTTTCGACATCAAGCTCTGGAAACACCATATATTTT. This sequence encodes CASSLSTSSSGNTIYF. J is TRBJ1-3 and V is TRBV4-1; D uncertain. The CDR3 runs 16 residues. V lost 4 bases, J lost 0 bases, and 13 bases lay in between. Germline values: CDR1 MGHRA, CDR2 YSYEKL.